This T cell receptor beta chain is from a study of early T cells in non-severe SARS-CoV-2 infection. Study results and caveats: VDJdb-based annotation leaned toward anti-spike CD8 responses and missed private and CD4 specificities.

To note about this clonotype: The antigen is undetermined.

TCRdb processed the 5' RACE reads anew with MiXCR; each CDR3 protein has one entry. This sample has tens of thousands of distinct CDR3 sequences, with around 9.1% found just once. This TCR came from an adult who was a healthcare worker with PCR-confirmed SARS-CoV-2 infection or an uninfected control (not recorded which). Sequencing used whole blood, obtained at baseline.

The DNA of the CDR3 is TGCAGCGTTGCCACTTTGGGACAGGGTGTTTATGGCTACACCTTC. Amino acid sequence: CSVATLGQGVYGYTF. This rearrangement joins TRBV29-1 to TRBJ1-2, with 9 positions matching TRBD1. CDR1 and CDR2 from the germline V gene are SQVTM and ANQGSEA. CDR3 size: 15 residues. J gave up 5 bases and V 4 bases, and 11 bases lay outside the gene matches.